This T cell receptor (beta chain) came from a study of blood T cell repertoires in COVID-19. Whole-study context: Acute-phase and convalescent COVID-19 samples originated in the United States, Italy and Spain. T cells, B-cell-depleted T cells, or PBMCs supplied cDNA or gDNA.

In the authors' workflow: Estimates of nucleated cell counts were drawn from the amplification of reference gene primers. Profiling relied on immunoSEQ multiplex PCR, and the TCRdb table lists in-frame clones only, not all of them. V, J and clone size derive from that table, while D and trimming were established from the DNA sequence. The sample has some 230,000 clones, 80% to 85% seen once; the top ten hold roughly 5%. V gave up 5 bases and J gave up 8 bases, with 18 bases separating them. Germline V gene data show CDR1 as SQVTM and CDR2 as ANQGSEA. The CDR3 consists of 13 residues. This receptor was identified in a woman aged 55-69 years who had recovered from COVID-19. The V gene is TRBV29-1, the J gene TRBJ1-2; maybe TRBD1 (6 bases). Sequencing used peripheral blood. The CDR3 is CSVLVLSGQGYTF. The CDR3 coding sequence is TGCAGCGTTTTAGTATTATCGGGACAAGGCTACACCTTC.